What follows are 27 T cell receptor beta chains derived from one specimen sequenced in a study of blood T cell repertoires in COVID-19. TCRdb's copy holds only in-frame clones and misses some; the assay was immunoSEQ multiplex PCR. Here the sample spans approximately 290,000 clones, approximately 83% being singletons. Sequencing input: PBMCs or T cells enriched from blood (not recorded which). The receptor set was obtained from a woman aged 30 to 39 who had recovered from COVID-19.

The rearrangement links TRBV5-4 to TRBJ2-5, with D tentatively TRBD2 (7 bases). The CDR3 has 14 amino acids. The germline V gene encodes CDR1 SGHNT and CDR2 YYREEE (reference sequence). Trimming pared 6 bases from V and 3 bases from J, leaving 15 bases between. CDR3 in DNA: TGTGCCAGCACCAGGAAGGGGGGGGAAGAGACCCAGTACTTC. Translating it yields CASTRKGGEETQYF.

This clone was observed a few times. The chain has TRBV19 and TRBJ1-2, with TRBD1 identical over 7 bases. In germline, CDR1 is LNHDA, CDR2 SQIVND (reference sequence). The CDR3 spans 15 residues. Unmatched junction bases numbered 10, after V lost 5 bases and J lost 4 bases. In DNA form, the CDR3 reads TGTGCCAGTAGTGTAATTGGGACAGATACCTATGGCTACACCTTC. This gives the protein CASSVIGTDTYGYTF.

The chain recombines TRBV9 with TRBJ2-2, with 7 bases lining up with TRBD1. Trimming took 4 bases from V and 4 from J; bases not matched to a gene: 7. The CDR3 runs 15 residues. In germline, CDR1 is SGDLS, CDR2 YYNGEE. The CDR3 bases are TGTGCCAGCAGCCTGCGACAGGGTTCCACCGGGGAGCTGTTTTTT. It codes for CASSLRQGSTGELFF.

This clone showed up just a few times. V usage is TRBV6-5 and J usage is TRBJ1-5; possible D gene TRBD1, 6 bases. V gave up 2 bases and J gave up 4 bases, with 12 bases separating them. The CDR3 runs to 15 residues. The germline gives CDR1 MNHEY, CDR2 SVGAGI. The CDR3 sequence is CASSYKQGFNQPQHF. The CDR3 coding sequence is TGTGCCAGCAGTTACAAACAGGGTTTTAATCAGCCCCAGCATTTT.

The rearrangement uses TRBV6-5 and TRBJ1-1; D ambiguous. Trimming took 5 bases from V and 1 from J, leaving 11 bases between them. Germline lookup yields CDR1 MNHEY and CDR2 SVGAGI. This CDR3 has 14 amino acids. The CDR3 sequence is CASSTDLWNTEAFF. CDR3 bases: TGTGCCAGCAGTACGGACTTATGGAACACTGAAGCTTTCTTT.

The chain is built from TRBV5-5 and TRBJ1-1; TRBD1 matches 7 bases. Germline CDR1 is SGHKS and CDR2 is YYEKEE (reference sequence). The CDR3 runs to 14 residues. With V trimmed by 4 bases and J by 0 bases, 3 bases remained unmatched. CDR3 sequence reads: CASSHGTVNTEAFF. The CDR3 DNA reads TGTGCCAGCAGCCACGGGACAGTGAACACTGAAGCTTTCTTT.

A few counts support this clone. J is TRBJ2-7 and V is TRBV4-1; a possible D gene is TRBD2 (5 bases). Trimming took off 6 bases at V and 0 bases at J, with 15 bases between the two ends. Per germline, CDR1 MGHRA and CDR2 YSYEKL. The CDR3 has 15 amino acids. CDR3 loop: CASSTGLGSSYEQYF. DNA of the CDR3: TGCGCCAGCAGTACCGGACTGGGGAGCTCCTACGAGCAGTACTTC.

V and J are TRBV19 and TRBJ1-3, with a tentative D call TRBD1 (5 bases). The CDR3 loop spans 15 amino acids. The V gene's germline CDR1 is LNHDA and CDR2 SQIVND (reference sequence). Trimming pared 6 bases from V and 0 bases from J, leaving 12 bases between. CDR3 amino acids: CASSRSGDSGNTIYF. The CDR3 DNA is TGTGCCAGTAGCCGTTCGGGGGACTCTGGAAACACCATATATTTT. Full variable domain (rest looked up from reference TRBV19 and TRBJ1-3): DGGITQSPKYLFRKEGQNVTLSCEQNLNHDAMYWYRQDPGQGLRLIYYSQIVNDFQKGDIAEGYSVSREKKESFPLTVTSAQKNPTAFYLCASSRSGDSGNTIYFGEGSWLTVV.

The chain joins TRBV28 to TRBJ1-4, with 9 bases identical to TRBD1. The J segment lost 5 bases and the V segment lost 6 bases, leaving 10 bases of the junction unmatched. This CDR3 region has 16 residues. Germline values: CDR1 MDHEN, CDR2 SYDVKM. DNA for the CDR3: TGTGCCAGCAGCCGAGAGACAGGGGGAAAAAATGAAAAACTGTTTTTT. This sequence encodes CASSRETGGKNEKLFF.

The V gene is TRBV2, the J gene TRBJ2-7; no definite D call. The CDR3 has 11 amino acids. The V gene's germline CDR1 is SNHLY and CDR2 FYNNEI. V dropped 6 bases and J dropped 6 bases, with 9 bases sitting between them. CDR3 in DNA: TGTGCCAGCAGCGAACCCCGCGAGCAGTACTTC. Amino acids: CASSEPREQYF.

This chain connects TRBV28 to TRBJ2-5; D gene uncertain. CDR1 and CDR2 from the germline V gene are MDHEN and SYDVKM. Trimming took off 3 bases at V and 3 bases at J, with 8 bases between the two ends. There are 13 residues in the CDR3. CDR3 in DNA: TGTGCCAGCAGTTTCAACAAAAAAGAGACCCAGTACTTC. This codes for CASSFNKKETQYF.

The rearrangement uses TRBV7-9 and TRBJ2-7, with D possibly being TRBD2 (6 bases). V was shortened by 1 base and J by 6 bases, with 16 bases between the two germline ends. In germline, CDR1 is SEHNR, CDR2 FQNEAQ (reference sequence). This CDR3 is 15 amino acids long. CDR3 nucleotide sequence: TGTGCCAGCAGCTTAGGGGGGAGGTTTCTTCCCGAGCAGTACTTC. Translated: CASSLGGRFLPEQYF.

The chain recombines TRBV18 with TRBJ2-1; D ambiguous. The V end was cut by 3 bases, the J end by 4 bases, with 10 bases between. The CDR3 spans 14 residues. The germline V gene has CDR1 KGHSH and CDR2 LQKENI. CDR3 nucleotides: TGTGCCAGCTCACCGGCAGGCGTTTACAATGAGCAGTTCTTC. Amino acids: CASSPAGVYNEQFF.

The chain joins TRBV27 to TRBJ2-5; a possible D gene is TRBD1 (6 bases). The CDR3 runs to 14 residues. CDR1 MNHEY and CDR2 SMNVEV come from the germline V gene (reference sequence). The V end lost 5 bases, the J end lost 2 bases, and 12 bases lay between the germline ends. This CDR3 reads CASSLTRGQETQYF. The CDR3 DNA sequence: TGTGCCAGCAGTCTCACTAGGGGGCAAGAGACCCAGTACTTC.

V is TRBV19 and J is TRBJ2-1; 8 nucleotides align to TRBD2. This CDR3 has 17 amino acids. Germline lookup yields CDR1 LNHDA and CDR2 SQIVND (reference sequence). V shed 0 bases, J shed 3 bases, and the junction held 7 bases outside the gene matches. The CDR3 here is CASSIDGRAGGYNEQFF. The CDR3 DNA is TGTGCCAGTAGTATAGACGGTAGGGCGGGAGGCTACAATGAGCAGTTCTTC.

DNA for the CDR3: TGTGCCAGCAGCTCGAGGCCCCGGACTCCGTTGGATGAGCAGTTCTTC. Translation: CASSSRPRTPLDEQFF. The genes are TRBV5-6 and TRBJ2-1, with D possibly TRBD2 on 5 matching bases. Germline CDR1 reads SGHDT; CDR2 reads YYEEEE. Deletions cut 3 bases from V and 8 bases from J, with 21 bases between. The CDR3 totals 16 residues.

CDR3 sequence (DNA): TGTGCCAGTAGTAGCTATTCCGGGATTGGCACCGGGGAGCTGTTTTTT. It is translated as CASSSYSGIGTGELFF. The chain employs TRBV19 and TRBJ2-2; D is perhaps TRBD2 (5 bases). Germline V CDR1 and CDR2: LNHDA, SQIVND (reference sequence). V was clipped by 4 bases and J by 4 bases, with 16 bases between them. CDR3 length equals 16 residues. Variable domain in full (rest from reference TRBV19 and TRBJ2-2): DGGITQSPKYLFRKEGQNVTLSCEQNLNHDAMYWYRQDPGQGLRLIYYSQIVNDFQKGDIAEGYSVSREKKESFPLTVTSAQKNPTAFYLCASSSYSGIGTGELFFGEGSRLTVL.

The rearrangement uses TRBV28 and TRBJ2-5, with a possible D match to TRBD2 (6 bases). The CDR3 length is 16 residues. V lost 2 bases, J lost 3 bases, and 16 bases lay in between. CDR1 and CDR2 from the germline V gene are MDHEN and SYDVKM. The CDR3 DNA is TGTGCCAGCAGTTTAGTGGGGGACTCACAAAAAGAGACCCAGTACTTC. As protein: CASSLVGDSQKETQYF.

The chain couples TRBV28 to TRBJ2-5; TRBD2 aligns across 8 bases. This CDR3 comprises 16 residues. V dropped 6 bases and J dropped 5; count of bases not matched to a gene: 14. Germline V gene sequence: CDR1 MDHEN, CDR2 SYDVKM. The chain's CDR3 is CASSSRGTRRFETQYF. The CDR3 region has the DNA TGTGCCAGCAGCTCCCGAGGGACTAGACGGTTCGAGACCCAGTACTTC.

The chain is built from TRBV5-5 and TRBJ2-1, with 8 nucleotides matching TRBD2. Germline V gene data show CDR1 as SGHKS and CDR2 as YYEKEE (reference sequence). The CDR3 runs 17 residues. V dropped 6 bases and J dropped 0; count of bases not matched to a gene: 11. CDR3: CASTILAAPSSYNEQFF. In nucleotides, the CDR3 is TGTGCCAGCACCATACTAGCGGCCCCTAGCTCCTACAATGAGCAGTTCTTC.

The V call is TRBV11-2, the J call TRBJ1-2, with a weak D call TRBD1 (6 bases). Germline-derived CDR1 and CDR2 are SGHAT and FQNNGV. The V and J ends lost 5 bases and 4 bases respectively, with 17 bases between them. The CDR3 extends over 15 amino acids. The CDR3 region is CASSLGQGPSYGYTF. The CDR3 DNA sequence: TGTGCCAGCAGCCTGGGGCAGGGGCCCTCCTATGGCTACACCTTC.

The genes are TRBV5-1 and TRBJ1-1; no firm D call. CDR3 length equals 13 residues. The V gene's germline CDR1 is SGHRS and CDR2 YFSETQ. Trimming cost V 4 bases and J 1 base, with 8 bases left between them. CDR3 sequence: CASSVGENTEAFF. CDR3 coding DNA: TGCGCCAGCAGCGTGGGAGAGAACACTGAAGCTTTCTTT.

In its sample, this clone was seen a few times. V and J are TRBV3-1 (or the pseudogene TRBV3-2) and TRBJ2-5, with 8 bases lining up with TRBD1. The CDR3 length is 14 residues. With V trimmed by 3 bases and J by 5 bases, 5 bases remained unmatched. Germline loops: CDR1 LGHDT, CDR2 YNNKEL (reference sequence). CDR3 region: CASSQQGAGETQYF. In DNA form, the CDR3 reads TGTGCCAGCAGCCAGCAGGGGGCAGGGGAGACCCAGTACTTC.

The J gene is TRBJ2-5, the V gene TRBV4-2; D gene unclear. From germline, CDR1 is LGHNA and CDR2 YNFKEQ. The CDR3 covers 15 residues. V lost 0 bases and J 1 base, leaving 9 bases between the germline ends. The CDR3 protein is CASSQDLQAQETQYF. The CDR3 nucleotides are TGTGCCAGCAGCCAAGATCTCCAGGCCCAAGAGACCCAGTACTTC.

The chain links TRBV5-1 to TRBJ2-5; weak D call: TRBD2 (7 bases). Trimming took off 0 bases at V and 5 bases at J, with 17 bases between the two ends. Germline V gene lookup returns CDR1 SGHRS and CDR2 YFSETQ. The CDR3 spans 16 residues. CDR3 protein: CASSLVTGGLQETQYF. The CDR3 nucleotides read TGCGCCAGCAGCTTGGTCACCGGGGGGCTCCAGGAGACCCAGTACTTC.

This clone was detected a few times. The CDR3 spells CASSPETRTEAFF. In DNA, the CDR3 is TGTGCCAGCTCACCAGAGACGAGGACTGAAGCTTTCTTT. This chain links TRBV18 with TRBJ1-1; D call uncertain. This CDR3 region has 13 residues. The V end lost 2 bases, the J end lost 5 bases, and 9 bases lay between the germline ends. Germline lookup yields CDR1 KGHSH and CDR2 LQKENI.

The J gene is TRBJ1-1, the V gene TRBV7-9, with D maybe TRBD1 (5 bases). This CDR3 comprises 14 residues. Per the germline V gene, CDR1 is SEHNR and CDR2 is FQNEAQ (reference sequence). V gave up 3 bases and J gave up 4 bases, with 12 bases separating them. In DNA form, the CDR3 reads TGTGCCAGCAGCTTGTCGGGCAGGGCCACTGAAGCTTTCTTT. The encoded protein is CASSLSGRATEAFF.